These 12 T cell receptor beta chains originate from one sample sequenced in a study of blood T cell repertoires in COVID-19. TCRdb keeps only in-frame clones here, not all; method: immunoSEQ multiplex PCR. The sample consists of some 56,000 clones, 80% to 90% of them appearing once. Sequenced: peripheral blood. Receptor source: a woman aged 55 to 70 with COVID-19, enrolled during active disease.

J is TRBJ2-7 and V is TRBV6-2 or TRBV6-3; 10 positions match TRBD2. This CDR3 has 15 amino acids. The V segment lost 6 bases and the J segment 5 bases; nucleotides outside the gene matches: 10. Germline assignment: CDR1 MNHEY and CDR2 SVGEGT. This CDR3 reads CASSLRRLAGDEQYF. The CDR3 DNA reads TGTGCCAGCAGCTTAAGGCGTCTAGCGGGAGACGAGCAGTACTTC.

This chain connects TRBV3-1 (or the pseudogene TRBV3-2) to TRBJ1-6, with TRBD1 matching 9 bases. Germline V gene lookup returns CDR1 LGHDT and CDR2 YNNKEL (reference sequence). The V gene end was trimmed by 3 bases and the J gene end by 8 bases; junction bases not matched to a gene: 5. The CDR3 totals 15 residues. CDR3 DNA sequence: TGTGCCAGCAGCCACCGGGACAGGGACCATTCACCCCTCCACTTT. Its translation: CASSHRDRDHSPLHF.

The rearrangement uses TRBV5-8 and TRBJ2-5; 12 nucleotides match TRBD1. With V trimmed by 4 bases and J by 5 bases, 6 bases remained unmatched. In germline, CDR1 is SGHTS, CDR2 YDEGEE. The CDR3 spans 15 residues. CDR3 sequence: CASSEGQGALETQYF. CDR3 sequence (DNA): TGTGCCAGCAGCGAGGGACAGGGGGCGCTTGAGACCCAGTACTTC.

This clone occurred once. V gene TRBV18 combines with J gene TRBJ2-5, with D tentatively TRBD2 (5 bases). Germline V lookup: CDR1 KGHSH, CDR2 LQKENI. The CDR3 has 12 residues. The V gene lost 2 bases and the J gene lost 4 bases, with 5 bases spanning the gap. CDR3 amino acids: CASSPEGETQYF. Here the CDR3 DNA reads TGTGCCAGCTCACCAGAGGGAGAGACCCAGTACTTC.

This sequence joins TRBV12-5 and TRBJ2-7; D uncertain. The CDR3 runs 13 residues. Trimming took off 4 bases at V and 5 bases at J, with 12 bases between the two ends. In germline, CDR1 is LGHNT, CDR2 FRNRAP. The CDR3: CASGSPLSDEQYF. The CDR3 nucleotides read TGTGCTAGTGGTTCGCCCCTCAGCGACGAGCAGTACTTC.

This clone was seen only a few times. This rearrangement joins TRBV13 to TRBJ1-1; D remains unclear. Germline lookup yields CDR1 PRHDT and CDR2 FYEKMQ (reference sequence). Between the trimmed V and J ends, which lost 2 bases and 1 base, there was a span of 17 bases. This CDR3 comprises 17 residues. The DNA of the CDR3 is TGTGCCAGCAGCTTATATCGTTTACTGAACCCGAACACTGAAGCTTTCTTT. Its protein is CASSLYRLLNPNTEAFF.

The chain combines TRBV19 with TRBJ1-2, with D unclear. This CDR3 has 14 residues. Germline V gene data show CDR1 as LNHDA and CDR2 as SQIVND (reference sequence). V lost 3 bases to trimming and J lost 0 bases, with 8 bases between them. The CDR3 here is CASSIRGSNYGYTF. CDR3 DNA: TGTGCCAGTAGTATCCGAGGCTCTAACTATGGCTACACCTTC.

The chain employs TRBV27 and TRBJ2-7; a possible D gene is TRBD1 (5 bases). The germline gives CDR1 MNHEY, CDR2 SMNVEV (reference sequence). The CDR3 spans 12 residues. Trimming pared 5 bases from V and 7 bases from J, leaving 12 bases between. CDR3 sequence reads: CASSTTRQEQYF. CDR3 in DNA: TGTGCCAGCAGTACAACAAGACAGGAGCAGTACTTC.

The V gene is TRBV10-3, the J gene TRBJ2-3; 7 positions match TRBD1. The CDR3 loop spans 14 amino acids. The V segment lost 6 bases and the J segment 1 base; nucleotides outside the gene matches: 4. Germline CDR1 is ENHRY and CDR2 is SYGVKD. The CDR3 nucleotides read TGTGCCATCAGGGCCGACAGGGGCACAGATACGCAGTATTTT. Translation: CAIRADRGTDTQYF.

The rearrangement links TRBV7-9 to TRBJ2-1; 9 bases are a match to TRBD1. Germline trimming cut 4 bases from V and 5 bases from J; bases unmatched to any gene: 3. Germline values: CDR1 SEHNR, CDR2 FQNEAQ (reference sequence). The CDR3 sequence is 14 residues long. The CDR3: CASSWTGADNEQFF. CDR3 sequence (DNA): TGTGCCAGCAGCTGGACAGGGGCCGACAATGAGCAGTTCTTC.

V is TRBV6-5 and J is TRBJ1-1; no clear D. V lost 8 bases to trimming and J lost 2 bases, with 15 bases between them. CDR3 length: 14 residues. Germline V CDR1 and CDR2: MNHEY, SVGAGI. CDR3 sequence: CASEWYRINTEAFF. CDR3 in DNA: TGTGCCAGCGAGTGGTACAGAATAAACACTGAAGCTTTCTTT.

The rearrangement links TRBV19 to TRBJ1-5; no reliable D call. The CDR3 consists of 15 residues. V was cut by 5 bases and J by 2 bases, with 13 bases left in between. Germline loops: CDR1 LNHDA, CDR2 SQIVND (reference sequence). The CDR3 loop is CASSVFDGGNQPQHF. Written as DNA, the CDR3 is TGTGCCAGTAGTGTATTTGACGGAGGCAATCAGCCCCAGCATTTT.